The entry below gives a single T cell receptor (beta chain) sequence along with its context. Its antigen remains unknown. V lost 0 bases to trimming and J lost 2 bases, with 14 bases between them. The CDR3 is 15 residues long. Germline-derived CDR1 and CDR2 are DFQATT and SNEGSKA (reference sequence). Random hexamers were used to reverse transcribe an amount of about 0.45 to 1 ug RNA. Amplification of TCR beta CDR3 across 54 Vbeta and 13 Jbeta was performed with immunoSEQ multiplex PCR. One entry per CDR3 protein results from TCRdb running MiXCR on the immunoSEQ multiplex PCR reads. The table lists 180,000 or so distinct CDR3 sequences, roughly 94% of them singletons. Sequencing of TCR beta was performed on blood CD8+ T cells and on blood CD4+ T cells. Negative isolation yielded the CD8+ and CD4+ T cells, while FACS enriched the TEMRA cells. The sample comes from a study of CD8 T cells in Susac syndrome. Study-wide results and limits: The study's TCR sequencing and HLA analysis covered a relatively small number of individuals, and the study acknowledged this.

This receptor was obtained from a human donor in good health. The sample consisted of CD4+ T cells from PBMCs. J is TRBJ2-7 and V is TRBV20-1; D uncertain. CDR3 sequence reads: CSARDPAQRPYEQYF. The CDR3, as DNA: TGCAGTGCTAGAGATCCTGCTCAGAGGCCCTACGAGCAGTACTTC.